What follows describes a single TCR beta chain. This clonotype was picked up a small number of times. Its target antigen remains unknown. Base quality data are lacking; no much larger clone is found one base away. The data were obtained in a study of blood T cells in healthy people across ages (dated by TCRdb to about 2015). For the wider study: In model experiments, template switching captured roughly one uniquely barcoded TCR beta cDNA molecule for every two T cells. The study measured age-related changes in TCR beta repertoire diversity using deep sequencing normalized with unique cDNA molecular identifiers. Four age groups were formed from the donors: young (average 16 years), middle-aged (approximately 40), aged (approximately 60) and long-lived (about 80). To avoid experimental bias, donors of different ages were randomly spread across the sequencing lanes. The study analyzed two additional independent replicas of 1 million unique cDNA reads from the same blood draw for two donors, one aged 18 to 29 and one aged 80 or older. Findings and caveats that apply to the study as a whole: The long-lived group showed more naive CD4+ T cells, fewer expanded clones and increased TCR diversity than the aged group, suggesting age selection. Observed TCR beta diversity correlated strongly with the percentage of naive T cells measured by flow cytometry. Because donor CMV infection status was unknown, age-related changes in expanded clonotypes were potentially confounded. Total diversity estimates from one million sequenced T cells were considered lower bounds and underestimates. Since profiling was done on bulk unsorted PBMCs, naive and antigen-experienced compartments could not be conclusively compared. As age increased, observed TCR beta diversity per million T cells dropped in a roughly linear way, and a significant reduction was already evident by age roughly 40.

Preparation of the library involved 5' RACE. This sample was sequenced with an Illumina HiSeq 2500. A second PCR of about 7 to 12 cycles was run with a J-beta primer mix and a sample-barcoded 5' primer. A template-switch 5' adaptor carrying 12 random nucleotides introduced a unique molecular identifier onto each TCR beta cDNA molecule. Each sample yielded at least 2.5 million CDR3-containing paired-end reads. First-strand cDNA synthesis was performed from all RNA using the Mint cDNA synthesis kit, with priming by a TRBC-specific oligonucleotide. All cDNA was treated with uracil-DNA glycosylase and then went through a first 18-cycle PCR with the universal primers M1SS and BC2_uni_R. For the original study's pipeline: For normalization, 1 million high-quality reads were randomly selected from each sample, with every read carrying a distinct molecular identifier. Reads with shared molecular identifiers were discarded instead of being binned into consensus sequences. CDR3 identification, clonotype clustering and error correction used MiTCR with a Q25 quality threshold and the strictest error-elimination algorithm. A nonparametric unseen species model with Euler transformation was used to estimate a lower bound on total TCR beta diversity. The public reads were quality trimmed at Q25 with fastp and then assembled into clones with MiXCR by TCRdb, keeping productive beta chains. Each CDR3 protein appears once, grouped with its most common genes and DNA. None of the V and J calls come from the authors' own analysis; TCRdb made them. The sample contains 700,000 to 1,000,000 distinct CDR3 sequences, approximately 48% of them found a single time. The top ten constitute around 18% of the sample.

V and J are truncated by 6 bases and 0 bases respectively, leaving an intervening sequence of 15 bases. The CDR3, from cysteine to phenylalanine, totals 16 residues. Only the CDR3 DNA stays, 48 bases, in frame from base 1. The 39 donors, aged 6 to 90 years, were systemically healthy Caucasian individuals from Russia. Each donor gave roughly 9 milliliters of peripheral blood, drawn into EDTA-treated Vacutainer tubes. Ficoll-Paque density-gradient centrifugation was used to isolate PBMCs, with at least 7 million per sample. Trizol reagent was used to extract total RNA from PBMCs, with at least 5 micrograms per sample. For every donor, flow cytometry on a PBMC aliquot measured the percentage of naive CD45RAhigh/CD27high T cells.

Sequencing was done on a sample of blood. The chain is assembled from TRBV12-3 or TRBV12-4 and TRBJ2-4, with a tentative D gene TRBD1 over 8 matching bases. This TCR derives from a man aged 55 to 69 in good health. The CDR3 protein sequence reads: CASSTGGGLAKNIQYF. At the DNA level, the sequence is TGTGCCAGCAGCACAGGGGGGGGGTTAGCCAAAAACATTCAGTACTTC.